The source of this T cell receptor beta chain is a study of blood T cell repertoires in COVID-19 (dated by TCRdb to 2018 to 2020). Looking at the study overall: The collaborator samples originated in the United States, Italy and Spain and spanned the acute and convalescent phases of COVID-19. The prospective study material was composed of cDNA or gDNA derived from T cells, B-cell-depleted T cells, or PBMCs. Deeply sampled blood TCRbeta repertoires from subjects exposed to, actively infected with, or recovered from COVID-19 were included in the dataset. The repertoires were released in a freely available public database intended as a resource for research on the immune response to SARS-CoV-2. Samples came from the ongoing ImmuneRACE study (first 160 participants) plus 1,254 subjects from 6 global collaborators. Sample metadata almost always included a de-identified subject ID, COVID-19 status, age in years and sex. HLA class I and class II types, where available, came from metadata supplied by the sample provider rather than from assay-based typing. Overall results and qualifications from the work: Clinical and demographic metadata were provided uncurated, with the amount varying by source and participant.

Enrolling through a virtual design, the prospective study's participants ranged in age from roughly 18 to 89 years and lived across roughly 23 United States geographic areas. In the prospective study, cohorts were assigned on the basis of participant-reported clinical history obtained from a screening survey and a study questionnaire. Each participant in the prospective study had whole blood, serum and a nasopharyngeal or oropharyngeal swab collected by mobile phlebotomists. Participants in the prospective study had the option to provide additional blood draws and questionnaires over a roughly 2-month period. Blood samples from the prospective study were shipped frozen or at room temperature prior to DNA extraction. At the junction V is shortened by 3 bases and J by 7 bases, with 21 bases in between. The CDR3, from cysteine to phenylalanine, totals 17 residues. Only CDR3 DNA remains: 51 bases, in frame from the first base. From the germline V gene, CDR1 is SNHLY and CDR2 is FYNNEI.

TCRbeta CDR3 regions were amplified from genomic DNA using the immunoSEQ Assay, a bias-controlled multiplex PCR. For the original study's pipeline: Within the assay, amplification of reference gene primers was used to estimate how many nucleated cells each sample contained. To quantify the absolute abundance of each unique TCRbeta CDR3 rearrangement, sequence reads were collapsed and filtered. Productive Simpson clonality was computed per sample as the square root of Simpson's diversity index over productive rearrangements. Entries here come from immuneACCESS through TCRdb and include only in-frame sequences with V and J called. Some clones fail to appear in such tables; in the studies checked, an unresolved V gene covers under half of the shortfall, and the cause of the remainder is unknown. The V and J calls and the clone size are those of that table, but D and trimming were determined from the DNA. This sample lists a few hundred thousand clones; 90% were detected once. 1.5% to 2% of the sample belongs to the ten largest clones.

This clone was detected only a few times. Its antigen is unknown. The record has no base qualities; no much larger clone is one base away. This sequence uses TRBV2 and TRBJ1-4, with TRBD1 tentatively as D gene (5 bases match). The sequenced sample consisted of PBMCs or T cells enriched from blood (not recorded which). The sequence derives from a woman aged 18-35 years with acute COVID-19. The nucleotides read TGTGCCAGCAGTGATCCCCGGCTTGGCAGGGTCAGTGAAAAACTGTTTTTT. Its coded protein is CASSDPRLGRVSEKLFF.